This T cell receptor beta chain was captured by sequencing in a study of blood T cell repertoires in COVID-19. Study in general: Researchers got acute and convalescent COVID-19 samples from the United States, Italy and Spain. The cDNA or gDNA used as material had been derived from T cells, B-cell-depleted T cells, or PBMCs.

In the original workflow: Amplified reference gene primers provided the basis for estimating nucleated cell counts. Libraries were prepared by immunoSEQ multiplex PCR; TCRdb keeps only in-frame clonotypes and omits some of them. That table is the source of V, J and clone size, and D and trimming were worked out from the DNA. The sample shows approximately 350,000 clones, around 88% of them seen only once. Those enrolled in Seattle joined during active infection and were followed longitudinally afterward. This clone was counted once. Germline trimming cut 3 bases from V and 5 bases from J; bases unmatched to any gene: 9. The CDR3 extends over 15 amino acids. Looked up from germline, CDR1 is MGHRA and CDR2 is YSYEKL.

Sequenced material: peripheral blood. This receptor was taken from a woman aged 55 to 70 with COVID-19, enrolled during active disease. This rearrangement joins TRBV4-1 to TRBJ2-7, with TRBD1 matching over 8 bases. The CDR3 DNA follows: TGCGCCAGCAGCCAGGAGAGGACAGGGATGAACGAGCAGTACTTC. Its translation is CASSQERTGMNEQYF.